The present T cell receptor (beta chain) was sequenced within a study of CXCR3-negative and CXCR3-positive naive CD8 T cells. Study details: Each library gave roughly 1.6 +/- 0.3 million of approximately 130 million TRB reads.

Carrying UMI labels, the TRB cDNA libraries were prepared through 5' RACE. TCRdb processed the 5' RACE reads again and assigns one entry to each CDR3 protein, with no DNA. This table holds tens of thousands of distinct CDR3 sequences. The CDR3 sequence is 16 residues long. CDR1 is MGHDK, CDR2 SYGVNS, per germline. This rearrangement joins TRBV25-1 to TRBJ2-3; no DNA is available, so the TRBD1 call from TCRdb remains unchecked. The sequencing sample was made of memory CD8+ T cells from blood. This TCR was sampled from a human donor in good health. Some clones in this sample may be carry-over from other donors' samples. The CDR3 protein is CASSDGTGPRTDTQYF.